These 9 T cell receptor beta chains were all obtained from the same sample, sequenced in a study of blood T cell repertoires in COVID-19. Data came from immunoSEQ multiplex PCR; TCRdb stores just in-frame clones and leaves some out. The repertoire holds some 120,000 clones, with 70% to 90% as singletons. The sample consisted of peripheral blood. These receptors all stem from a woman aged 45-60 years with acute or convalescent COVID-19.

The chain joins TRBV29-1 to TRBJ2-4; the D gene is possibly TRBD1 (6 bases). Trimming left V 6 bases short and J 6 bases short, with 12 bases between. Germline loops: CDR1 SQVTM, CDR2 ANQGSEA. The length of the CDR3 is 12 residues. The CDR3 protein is CSVLGQSNIQYF. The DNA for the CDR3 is TGCAGCGTCCTCGGACAGTCAAACATTCAGTACTTC.

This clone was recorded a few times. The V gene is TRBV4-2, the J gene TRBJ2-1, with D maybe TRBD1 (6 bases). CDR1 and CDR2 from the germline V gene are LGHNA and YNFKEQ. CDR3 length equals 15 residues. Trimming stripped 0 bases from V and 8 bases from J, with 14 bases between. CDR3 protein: CASSQDRGRDHEQFF. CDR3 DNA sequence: TGTGCCAGCAGCCAAGATAGGGGGAGAGATCATGAGCAGTTCTTC.

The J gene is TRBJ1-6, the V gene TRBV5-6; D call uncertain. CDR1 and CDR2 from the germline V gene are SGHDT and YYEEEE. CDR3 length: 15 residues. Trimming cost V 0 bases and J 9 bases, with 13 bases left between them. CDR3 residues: CASSLGGRDGSPLHF. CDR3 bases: TGTGCCAGCAGCTTGGGTGGGAGGGATGGTTCACCCCTCCACTTT.

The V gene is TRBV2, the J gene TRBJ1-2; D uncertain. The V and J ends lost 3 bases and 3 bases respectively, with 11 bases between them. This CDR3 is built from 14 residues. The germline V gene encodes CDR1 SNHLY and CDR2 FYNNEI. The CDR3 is CASSEGERYYGYTF. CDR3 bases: TGTGCCAGCAGTGAGGGCGAGAGATACTATGGCTACACCTTC.

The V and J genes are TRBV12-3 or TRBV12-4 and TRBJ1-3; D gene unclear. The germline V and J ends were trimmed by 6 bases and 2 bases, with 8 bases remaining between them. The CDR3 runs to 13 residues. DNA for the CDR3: TGTGCCAGCAGCCTCGTTCCTGGAAACACCATATATTTT. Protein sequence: CASSLVPGNTIYF.

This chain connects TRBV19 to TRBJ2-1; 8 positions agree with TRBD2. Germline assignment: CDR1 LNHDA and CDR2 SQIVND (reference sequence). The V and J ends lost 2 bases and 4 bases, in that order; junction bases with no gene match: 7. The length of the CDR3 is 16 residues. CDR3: CASSISFLAGYNEQFF. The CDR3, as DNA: TGTGCCAGTAGTATAAGTTTCCTAGCGGGTTACAATGAGCAGTTCTTC.

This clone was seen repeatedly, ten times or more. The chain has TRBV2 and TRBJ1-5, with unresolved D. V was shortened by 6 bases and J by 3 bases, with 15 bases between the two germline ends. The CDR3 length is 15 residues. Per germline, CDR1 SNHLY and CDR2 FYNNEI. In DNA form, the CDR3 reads TGTGCCAGCAGCCTTAGCCGCAGCGACAATCAGCCCCAGCATTTT. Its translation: CASSLSRSDNQPQHF.

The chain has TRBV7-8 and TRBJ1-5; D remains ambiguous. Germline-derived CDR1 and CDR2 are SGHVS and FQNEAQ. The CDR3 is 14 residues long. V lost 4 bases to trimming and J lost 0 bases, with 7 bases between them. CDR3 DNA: TGTGCCAGCAGCTCAGAACCTAGCAATCAGCCCCAGCATTTT. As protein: CASSSEPSNQPQHF.

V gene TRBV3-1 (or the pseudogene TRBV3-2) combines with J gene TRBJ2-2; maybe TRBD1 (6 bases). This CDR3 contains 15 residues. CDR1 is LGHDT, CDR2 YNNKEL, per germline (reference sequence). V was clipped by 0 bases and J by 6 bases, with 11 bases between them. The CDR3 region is CASSQEGRGAGELFF. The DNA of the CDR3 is TGTGCCAGCAGCCAAGAGGGCAGGGGAGCCGGGGAGCTGTTTTTT.